The text below deals with one TCR beta chain. Antigen: not known. The DNA input per sorted-subset replicate PCR was 200 ng, corresponding to tens of thousands of T cell genomes. This table comes from immunoSEQ multiplex PCR, and its TCRdb copy is limited to in-frame clones, with some not included. This table has some 1.1 million clones, 70% to 80% appearing once. The CDR3 consists of 15 residues. From germline, CDR1 is MGHRA and CDR2 YSYEKL. The ends lost 3 bases at V and 3 bases at J; junction bases unmatched: 8. The data belong to a study of shared clonotypes between healthy human individuals. The study's findings and limits: Compared with clonotypes that all four donors shared, non-shared clonotypes had lower generation probabilities.

The sequence derives from a man aged 18 to 30 in good health. Some clones in this sample may be carry-over from other donors' samples. Sequenced: memory CD4+ T cells from PBMCs. Regarding subset: CD45RA-negative fraction. This rearrangement joins TRBV4-1 to TRBJ2-7; 7 bases align to TRBD2. The DNA of the CDR3 is TGCGCCAGCAGCCAGCAGTCTAGCGGCCTCTACGAGCAGTACTTC. Amino acid sequence: CASSQQSSGLYEQYF.